Listed here is a single T cell receptor beta chain. The data originate from a study of cytomegalovirus exposure and HLA in healthy donors. Nominally healthy donors were sampled, though unrecorded immune exposures were likely. Researchers ran the PCR with 60 Vbeta and 13 Jbeta primers. Sequenced by immunoSEQ multiplex PCR; TCRdb stores in-frame clones only, minus some. The sample holds 100,000 to 150,000 clones; over 60% are singletons and the top ten take 0.94%. This TCR was recovered from a woman aged 55-75 years in good health and CMV-seronegative. The sequenced sample consisted of PBMCs.

CDR3 sequence (DNA): TGTGCCAGCAGTTTATCGGGGGACACCAATGAAAAACTGTTTTTT. Protein: CASSLSGDTNEKLFF. The J gene is TRBJ1-4, the V gene TRBV27, with a possible D match to TRBD1 (6 bases). Germline CDR1 and CDR2: MNHEY and SMNVEV (reference sequence). The CDR3 runs to 15 residues. Trimming removed 0 bases from V and 5 bases from J, with 10 bases in between.